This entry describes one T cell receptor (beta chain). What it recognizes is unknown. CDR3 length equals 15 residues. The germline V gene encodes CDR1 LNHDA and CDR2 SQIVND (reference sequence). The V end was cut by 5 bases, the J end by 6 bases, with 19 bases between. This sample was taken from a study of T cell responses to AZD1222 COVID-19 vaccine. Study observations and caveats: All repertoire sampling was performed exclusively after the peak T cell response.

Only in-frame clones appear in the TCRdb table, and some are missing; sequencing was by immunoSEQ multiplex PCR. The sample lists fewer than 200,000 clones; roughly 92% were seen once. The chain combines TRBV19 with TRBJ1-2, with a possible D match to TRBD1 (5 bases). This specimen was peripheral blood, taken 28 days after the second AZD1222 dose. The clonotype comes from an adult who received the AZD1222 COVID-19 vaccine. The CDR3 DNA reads TGTGCCAGTAGTGTTAACGGCATGCGGGGCCATGGCTACACCTTC. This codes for CASSVNGMRGHGYTF.